This T cell receptor beta chain emerged from a study of CD8 T cells in Susac syndrome (dated by TCRdb to between 2017 and 2020). For the study in its entirety: Of the Susac syndrome patients who were sequenced, eight were in clinical remission while 5 or 6 had clinically active disease. At the time of blood withdrawal, Susac syndrome patients were either therapy-naive, taking corticosteroids (with some also receiving IVIg), or on IVIg alone. Repertoire sequencing was used to test whether CD8+ T cell activation and differentiation in Susac syndrome was antigen driven. Clonality of the CD8+ T cell repertoire was compared between more than 9 healthy donors, approximately 14 Susac syndrome patients and 15 multiple sclerosis patients.

Looking up the germline V gene yields CDR1 SNHLY and CDR2 FYNNEI. Germline trimming: 4 bases from V, 4 bases from J; junction bases outside gene matches: 3. From the cysteine up to the phenylalanine, the CDR3 has a length of 14 residues. This entry keeps only the CDR3 DNA: 42 bases, framed from base 1. High-throughput TCR beta sequencing profiled peripheral blood CD8+ and CD4+ T cells from healthy donors, Susac syndrome patients and multiple sclerosis patients. The Susac syndrome patients fulfilled recently defined diagnostic criteria for either definite or probable disease. Bulk CD8+ and CD4+ T cells were purified by magnetic negative isolation, whereas CD8+ TEMRA cells were enriched by FACS. Blood was collected in EDTA tubes and processed within 24 hours, with PBMCs isolated through density gradient centrifugation. PBMCs intended for TCR sequencing were frozen in liquid nitrogen and were later thawed in a 37 degrees C water bath. The sorted or isolated CD4+, CD8+ and CD8+ TEMRA cells reached a purity of at least 90%.

RNA was extracted with the RNeasy kit and roughly 0.5 to 1 ug was reverse transcribed using random hexamers. The immunoSEQ multiplex PCR assay, covering 54 Vbeta and 13 Jbeta segments, was used to amplify TCR beta CDR3 regions. Bias from PCR amplification was corrected by using a synthetic template baseline for primer optimization and for computational correction. In the source study's methods: Reads were annotated to V, D and J genes per IMGT and analyzed with immunoSEQ Analyzer, keeping only productive sequences. To calculate clonality, Shannon entropy was normalized by log2 of the number of productive unique sequences and then subtracted from one. For each patient and control, public and private clones were evaluated among the 100 most prevalent clones. A clone was defined as Susac-specific if it was absent from the healthy and MS cohorts, from some 1,100 published viral clones and from other ImmuneACCESS disease sequences. Through fastp at Q25 and MiXCR, TCRdb rebuilt clones from the public reads, retaining in-frame beta chains. Entries are consolidated by CDR3 protein sequence, retaining the most common genes and DNA. The V and J calls shown here were made by TCRdb, not taken from the authors' results. Counted in this sample were 95,000 to 150,000 distinct CDR3 sequences; 90% to 95% of them appeared once. The leading ten clones occupy about 0.29% of the sample.

Overall results and qualifications from the work: Clonal expansion was observed in Susac syndrome CD8+ repertoires, with the highest expansion in CD8+ TEMRA cells and greater expansion in clinically active than in remitting patients. The number of individuals in the TCR sequencing and HLA analysis was recognized as being relatively small. Looking at Susac-specific public clones, the researchers identified approximately 15 in the total CD8+ repertoire and four or five in the CD8+ TEMRA repertoire.

The count of this clonotype is one. The target of this receptor is not known. One base away there is no much larger clone; base qualities are not given. Support from one read is weak. Input material: CD8+ T cells from PBMCs. Rearrangement joined TRBV2 to TRBJ2-7; TRBD1 agrees with 11 junctional bases. The receptor comes from a human donor with Susac syndrome. The DNA sequence reads TGTGCCAGCAGTGCCGGGACAGGGGGGTACGAGCAGTACTTC. It specifies CASSAGTGGYEQYF. With the portions outside the CDR3 filled from the reference TRBV2 and TRBJ2-7 genes, the complete variable region becomes EPEVTQTPSHQVTQMGQEVILRCVPISNHLYFYWYRQILGQKVEFLVSFYNNEISEKSEIFDDQFSVERPDGSNFTLKIRSTKLEDSAMYFCASSAGTGGYEQYFGPGTRLTVT.